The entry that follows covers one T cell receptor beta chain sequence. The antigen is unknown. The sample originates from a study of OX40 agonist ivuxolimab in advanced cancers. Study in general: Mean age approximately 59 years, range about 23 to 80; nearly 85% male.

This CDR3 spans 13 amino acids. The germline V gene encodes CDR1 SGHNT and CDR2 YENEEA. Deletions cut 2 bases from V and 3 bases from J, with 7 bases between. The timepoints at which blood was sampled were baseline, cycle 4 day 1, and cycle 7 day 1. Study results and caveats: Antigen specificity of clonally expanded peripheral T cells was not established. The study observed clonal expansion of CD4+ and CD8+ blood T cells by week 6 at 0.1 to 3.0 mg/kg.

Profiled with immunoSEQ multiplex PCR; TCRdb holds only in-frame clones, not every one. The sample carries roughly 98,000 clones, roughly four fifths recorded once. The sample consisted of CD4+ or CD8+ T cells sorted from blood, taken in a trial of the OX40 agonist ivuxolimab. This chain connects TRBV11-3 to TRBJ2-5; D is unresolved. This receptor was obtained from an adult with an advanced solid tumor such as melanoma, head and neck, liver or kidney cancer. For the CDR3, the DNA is TGTGCCAGCAGCTTAAGTGGGAAAGAGACCCAGTACTTC. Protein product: CASSLSGKETQYF. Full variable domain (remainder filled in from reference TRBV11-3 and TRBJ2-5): EAGVVQSPRYKIIEKKQPVAFWCNPISGHNTLYWYLQNLGQGPELLIRYENEEAVDDSQLPKDRFSAERLKGVDSTLKIQPAELGDSAVYLCASSLSGKETQYFGPGTRLLVL.